This T cell receptor (beta chain) was recorded in a study of T cells in narcolepsy. Study-level background: Enrolled donors included narcolepsy type 1 or type 2 patients and healthy controls. Regarding the study as a whole: Same-patient CSF and blood CD4+ T cell clonotypes included HCRT-specific and TRIB2-specific autoreactive ones. In some patient and control memory CD4+ samples, autoreactive clones were absent.

The table came from immunoSEQ multiplex PCR; TCRdb's copy has only in-frame clones and leaves some out. The sample lists some 30,000 clones, about 85% occurring once. This clone appeared a few times. The antigen remains undetermined. From germline, CDR1 is KGHSH and CDR2 LQKENI. V lost 3 bases, J lost 9 bases, and 15 bases lay in between. This CDR3 spans 14 amino acids. Material for sequencing was CD45RA- memory CD4+ T cells from PBMCs. This rearrangement joins TRBV18 to TRBJ2-1; D is possibly TRBD1 or TRBD2 (5 bases each). The clonotype comes from a human donor with narcolepsy. This chain's CDR3 is CASSPPGLRGEQFF. The CDR3 nucleotides are TGTGCCAGCTCACCCCCGGGTTTGAGGGGTGAGCAGTTCTTC.